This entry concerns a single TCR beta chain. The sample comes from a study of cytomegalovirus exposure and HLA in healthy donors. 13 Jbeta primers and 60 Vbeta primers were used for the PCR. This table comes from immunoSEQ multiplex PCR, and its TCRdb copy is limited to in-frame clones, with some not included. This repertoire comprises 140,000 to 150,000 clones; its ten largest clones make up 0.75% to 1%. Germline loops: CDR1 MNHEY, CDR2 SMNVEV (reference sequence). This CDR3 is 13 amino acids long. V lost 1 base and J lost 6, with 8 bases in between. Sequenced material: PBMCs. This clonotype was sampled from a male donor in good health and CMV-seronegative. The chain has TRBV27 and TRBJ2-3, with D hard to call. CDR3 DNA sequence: TGTGCCAGCAGTTTATACGAGTTCGATACGCAGTATTTT. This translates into CASSLYEFDTQYF.